A single sample gave rise to the 27 T cell receptor beta chains below, sequenced in a study of blood T cell repertoires in COVID-19. Clones were read by immunoSEQ multiplex PCR, and TCRdb kept only the in-frame ones, dropping some. The sample lists fewer than 450,000 clones, 90% occurring once. The sample was PBMCs or T cells enriched from blood (not recorded which). The source of these receptors is a man aged 18 to 29 who had recovered from COVID-19.

The CDR3 loop reads CASSKILLADSYEQYF. CDR3 coding DNA: TGTGCCAGCAGCAAGATCTTACTAGCGGACTCCTACGAGCAGTACTTC. This chain joins TRBV3-1 (or the pseudogene TRBV3-2) and TRBJ2-7; TRBD2 agrees at 8 bases. CDR1 is LGHDT and CDR2 is YNNKEL in the germline V gene (reference sequence). The CDR3 consists of 16 residues. The junction had 9 bases not matched to a gene; V was cut back by 5 bases and J by 0 bases.

J is TRBJ1-4 and V is TRBV9, with a weak D call TRBD1 (6 bases). With 0 bases removed from V and 5 bases from J, the gap between germline ends came to 8 bases. The CDR3 has 14 residues. CDR1 is SGDLS, CDR2 YYNGEE, per germline. DNA of the CDR3: TGTGCCAGCAGCGTAGCTGGGGGCAATGAAAAACTGTTTTTT. This translates into CASSVAGGNEKLFF. Full variable domain (missing parts from reference TRBV9 and TRBJ1-4): DSGVTQTPKHLITATGQRVTLRCSPRSGDLSVYWYQQSLDQGLQFLIQYYNGEERAKGNILERFSAQQFPDLHSELNLSSLELGDSALYFCASSVAGGNEKLFFGSGTQLSVL.

The chain has TRBV28 and TRBJ2-7; tentative D call: TRBD1 (5 bases). Germline V gene sequence: CDR1 MDHEN, CDR2 SYDVKM. V was cut by 6 bases and J by 6 bases, with 15 bases left in between. The CDR3 consists of 13 residues. CDR3 amino acids: CASSLPQGFEQYF. CDR3 nucleotide sequence: TGTGCCAGCAGCTTACCCCAGGGATTCGAGCAGTACTTC.

Comment on this clone: One end of the junction fails to match germline, which may point to a read error. The J gene is TRBJ2-4, the V gene TRBV9; 13 bases match TRBD2. CDR1 is SGDLS and CDR2 is YYNGEE in the germline V gene. The CDR3 consists of 13 residues. CDR3 in amino acids: CASSPGTSGVTNF. The CDR3 DNA sequence: TGTGCCAGCAGCCCTGGGACTAGCGGGGTCACGAACTTC.

The rearrangement joins TRBV28 to TRBJ2-3; possible D gene TRBD2, 6 bases. In germline, CDR1 is MDHEN, CDR2 SYDVKM. CDR3 length: 14 amino acids. V gave up 3 bases and J gave up 4 bases, with 11 bases separating them. CDR3 protein: CASSLSGEADTQYF. DNA for the CDR3: TGTGCCAGCAGTTTGTCGGGGGAGGCAGATACGCAGTATTTT.

The chain is built from TRBV2 and TRBJ1-1; D not resolved. Per germline, CDR1 SNHLY and CDR2 FYNNEI. This CDR3 comprises 13 residues. V was cut by 3 bases and J by 7 bases, with 12 bases left in between. The CDR3 spells CASSEFTVIEAFF. In DNA, the CDR3 is TGTGCCAGCAGTGAGTTTACGGTTATTGAAGCTTTCTTT. Full variable domain (remainder filled in from reference TRBV2 and TRBJ1-1): EPEVTQTPSHQVTQMGQEVILRCVPISNHLYFYWYRQILGQKVEFLVSFYNNEISEKSEIFDDQFSVERPDGSNFTLKIRSTKLEDSAMYFCASSEFTVIEAFFGQGTRLTVV.

V and J are TRBV6-1 and TRBJ1-2, with 11 positions matching TRBD1. From germline, CDR1 is MNHNS and CDR2 SASEGT. The CDR3 spans 16 residues. J was trimmed by 9 bases and V by 1 base; bases with no gene match: 10. For the CDR3, the DNA is TGTGCCAGCAGTGAAGATCTGGGACAGGGGGAATTTCGCTACACCTTC. Its protein product is CASSEDLGQGEFRYTF.

The genes are TRBV5-1 and TRBJ1-5; 7 nucleotides line up with TRBD1. CDR3 size: 16 residues. With 4 bases clipped from V and 0 bases from J, the junction kept 7 bases outside the gene matches. Germline V gives CDR1 SGHRS, CDR2 YFSETQ. The CDR3 DNA follows: TGCGCCAGCAGCCCGACAGGGTGGGGTAGCAATCAGCCCCAGCATTTT. It translates to CASSPTGWGSNQPQHF.

The chain couples TRBV9 to TRBJ1-4, with 10 bases identical to TRBD1. The CDR3 covers 16 residues. Per germline, CDR1 SGDLS and CDR2 YYNGEE. V lost 0 bases to trimming and J lost 7 bases; unmatched junction nucleotides: 6. CDR3 residues: CASSVGGDRGGEKLFF. The CDR3 region has the DNA TGTGCCAGCAGCGTAGGAGGGGACAGGGGAGGTGAAAAACTGTTTTTT.

The chain combines TRBV14 with TRBJ1-2; a weak D match, TRBD1 (5 bases). Trimming removed 4 bases at V and 4 bases at J, with 10 bases between. Germline lookup yields CDR1 SGHDN and CDR2 FVKESK. This CDR3 contains 13 residues. The CDR3 bases are TGTGCCAGCAGCCCGGGGGTGGTCTATGGCTACACCTTC. Amino acids: CASSPGVVYGYTF.

The gene calls are TRBV27 and TRBJ2-1, with a possible D match to TRBD2 (6 bases). Germline V CDR1 and CDR2: MNHEY, SMNVEV (reference sequence). Trimming shortened V by 3 bases and J by 9 bases, and 15 bases separated the two germline ends. The CDR3 loop spans 14 amino acids. The CDR3 DNA reads TGTGCCAGCAGTTTGGGGGACCGGCGGGGTGAGCAGTTCTTC. Protein product: CASSLGDRRGEQFF.

Written as DNA, the CDR3 is TGTGCCAGCAGCTTATCACAGGGTTGGGGCACTGAAGCTTTCTTT. The encoded protein is CASSLSQGWGTEAFF. V usage is TRBV7-2 and J usage is TRBJ1-1; D might be TRBD1 (6 bases). The ends were cut back, 2 bases at V and 4 bases at J, with 14 bases in the middle. The CDR3 has 15 amino acids. Germline loops: CDR1 SGHTA, CDR2 FQGNSA.

The V and J genes are TRBV29-1 and TRBJ2-5; D perhaps matches TRBD1 (5 bases). CDR1 SQVTM and CDR2 ANQGSEA come from the germline V gene. V shed 1 base and J shed 0 bases, with 6 bases lying between them. The CDR3 runs 13 residues. The CDR3 bases are TGCAGCGTTGAAGGACAGAACCAAGAGACCCAGTACTTC. It translates to CSVEGQNQETQYF.

This clone was detected a few times. The rearrangement links TRBV20-1 to TRBJ1-1; the D is unclear. From germline, CDR1 is DFQATT and CDR2 SNEGSKA (reference sequence). The CDR3 runs 8 residues. Trimming took 6 bases from V and 11 from J, leaving 7 bases between them. CDR3 nucleotide sequence: TGCAGTGCCCCCCGGGCTTTCTTT. It codes for CSAPRAFF.

The chain is built from TRBV3-1 (or the pseudogene TRBV3-2) and TRBJ1-1; the D is unclear. The germline V and J ends were trimmed by 0 bases and 8 bases, with 13 bases remaining between them. The CDR3 has 14 amino acids. In germline, CDR1 is LGHDT, CDR2 YNNKEL (reference sequence). In nucleotides, the CDR3 is TGTGCCAGCAGCCAAGACCTGCTGGGAGCCGAAGCTTTCTTT. Its protein is CASSQDLLGAEAFF.

The V gene is TRBV9, the J gene TRBJ1-2; TRBD1 might be the D (5 bases). Trimming left V 4 bases short and J 1 base short, with 14 bases between. This CDR3 comprises 15 residues. In germline, CDR1 is SGDLS, CDR2 YYNGEE. The CDR3 coding sequence is TGTGCCAGCAGCCCCATCGGGGGGAGTAACTATGGCTACACCTTC. Translated: CASSPIGGSNYGYTF.

The chain employs TRBV5-1 and TRBJ1-5; D unclear. CDR1 is SGHRS, CDR2 YFSETQ, per germline. V was pared by 0 bases and J by 4 bases, with 11 bases between. This CDR3 is 15 amino acids long. The DNA of the CDR3 is TGCGCCAGCAGCTTGGTGGCAGGTGGAAATCAGCCCCAGCATTTT. Translated: CASSLVAGGNQPQHF. The full variable domain, with the rest looked up from reference TRBV5-1 and TRBJ1-5, is KAGVTQTPRYLIKTRGQQVTLSCSPISGHRSVSWYQQTPGQGLQFLFEYFSETQRNKGNFPGRFSGRQFSNSRSEMNVSTLELGDSALYLCASSLVAGGNQPQHFGDGTRLSIL.

This rearrangement joins TRBV19 to TRBJ1-2; no clear D. The CDR3 covers 14 residues. Germline CDR1 LNHDA, CDR2 SQIVND (reference sequence). The V and J ends lost 9 bases and 8 bases respectively, with 22 bases between them. The CDR3 region is CASTDHLRGGGYTF. CDR3 nucleotides: TGTGCCAGCACTGACCACCTCAGAGGCGGGGGCTACACCTTC.

The chain joins TRBV11-3 to TRBJ2-5; D call uncertain. Germline-derived CDR1 and CDR2 are SGHNT and YENEEA. This CDR3 spans 13 amino acids. V lost 2 bases and J lost 5, with 9 bases in between. Here the CDR3 reads CASSLTSVETQYF. The CDR3 DNA sequence: TGTGCCAGCAGCTTAACAAGCGTTGAGACCCAGTACTTC.

This clone was seen a handful of times. The chain links TRBV28 to TRBJ2-2; D might be TRBD2 (6 bases). The CDR3 is 17 amino acids. Per the germline V gene, CDR1 is MDHEN and CDR2 is SYDVKM. Trimming removed 4 bases from V and 5 bases from J, with 20 bases in between. CDR3 region: CASSSGGDRKGTGELFF. DNA of the CDR3: TGTGCCAGCAGTTCTGGCGGGGATAGGAAGGGGACCGGGGAGCTGTTTTTT.

The V gene is TRBV7-6, the J gene TRBJ2-5, with D unresolved. Germline-derived CDR1 and CDR2 are SGHVS and FNYEAQ. The CDR3 spans 12 residues. Trimming cost V 5 bases and J 4 bases, with 8 bases left between them. The CDR3 DNA reads TGTGCCAGCAGCACACCCTTAGAGACCCAGTACTTC. Translation: CASSTPLETQYF.

This clone was observed a handful of times. V is TRBV7-2 and J is TRBJ1-1, with D unclear. The V end was cut by 3 bases, the J end by 3 bases, with 14 bases between. The CDR3 has 15 amino acids. Germline CDR1 SGHTA, CDR2 FQGNSA. CDR3 bases: TGTGCCAGCAGCTTGCGACTGAATATGGACACTGAAGCTTTCTTT. This encodes CASSLRLNMDTEAFF.

This chain uses TRBV5-1 with TRBJ2-3; a weak D match, TRBD1 (6 bases). V was clipped by 2 bases and J by 0 bases, with 10 bases between them. Germline CDR1 is SGHRS and CDR2 is YFSETQ. CDR3 length: 15 amino acids. DNA of the CDR3: TGCGCCAGCAGCTTTGGGGGCCCCAGCACAGATACGCAGTATTTT. It encodes CASSFGGPSTDTQYF.

This clone has only one observation. The J gene is TRBJ2-2, the V gene TRBV18; possible D gene TRBD1, 6 bases. V dropped 0 bases and J dropped 0 bases, with 11 bases sitting between them. Germline-derived CDR1 and CDR2 are KGHSH and LQKENI. CDR3 length equals 17 residues. CDR3 nucleotides: TGTGCCAGCTCACCACCAACACAGGGAACGAACACCGGGGAGCTGTTTTTT. Translation: CASSPPTQGTNTGELFF. Based on the CDR3 plus reference TRBV18 and TRBJ2-2, the full variable domain is NAGVMQNPRHLVRRRGQEARLRCSPMKGHSHVYWYRQLPEEGLKFMVYLQKENIIDESGMPKERFSAEFPKEGPSILRIQQVVRGDSAAYFCASSPPTQGTNTGELFFGEGSRLTVL.

The chain has TRBV10-1 and TRBJ2-1; unclear D gene. The CDR3 has 15 amino acids. CDR1 and CDR2 (germline): WNHNN, SYGVQD (reference sequence). V lost 3 bases, J lost 0 bases, and 9 bases lay in between. CDR3: CASSEGHSSYNEQFF. The CDR3 DNA follows: TGCGCCAGCAGTGAAGGCCACAGCTCCTACAATGAGCAGTTCTTC.

Comments on this clone: The same CDR3 also results from other DNA sequences found in this sample. The CDR3 loop reads CASSLRTGGTGELFF. DNA for the CDR3: TGCGCCAGCAGCTTGCGTACAGGGGGTACCGGGGAGCTGTTTTTT. The rearrangement links TRBV5-1 to TRBJ2-2, with TRBD1 matching 8 bases. J lost 5 bases, V lost 1 base, and 4 bases had no gene match. The CDR3 has 15 amino acids. Germline V gene lookup returns CDR1 SGHRS and CDR2 YFSETQ.

The CDR3 is CASSYGQGTFNYGYTF. In DNA form, the CDR3 reads TGTGCCAGCAGTTATGGGCAGGGAACTTTTAACTATGGCTACACCTTC. V is TRBV6-5 and J is TRBJ1-2; weak D call: TRBD1 (5 bases). Per the germline V gene, CDR1 is MNHEY and CDR2 is SVGAGI. The CDR3 spans 16 residues. V was cut by 3 bases and J by 1 base, with 15 bases left in between.